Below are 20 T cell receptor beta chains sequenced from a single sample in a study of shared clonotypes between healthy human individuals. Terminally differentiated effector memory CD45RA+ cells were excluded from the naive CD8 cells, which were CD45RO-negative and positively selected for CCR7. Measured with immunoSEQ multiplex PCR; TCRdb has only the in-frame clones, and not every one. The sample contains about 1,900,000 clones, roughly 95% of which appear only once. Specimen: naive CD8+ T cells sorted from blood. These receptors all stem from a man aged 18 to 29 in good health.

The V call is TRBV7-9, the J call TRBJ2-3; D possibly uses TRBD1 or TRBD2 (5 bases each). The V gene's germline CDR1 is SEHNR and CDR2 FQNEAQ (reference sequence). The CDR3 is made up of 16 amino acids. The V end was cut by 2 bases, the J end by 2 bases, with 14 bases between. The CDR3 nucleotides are TGTGCCAGCAGCTTACCAGCGGACAAATTCACAGATACGCAGTATTTT. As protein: CASSLPADKFTDTQYF.

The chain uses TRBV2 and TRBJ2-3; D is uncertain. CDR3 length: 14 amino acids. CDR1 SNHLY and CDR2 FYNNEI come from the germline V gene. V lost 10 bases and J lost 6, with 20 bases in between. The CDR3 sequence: CATGRISTTDTQYF. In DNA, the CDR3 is TGTGCCACTGGGCGGATTTCAACAACTGATACGCAGTATTTT.

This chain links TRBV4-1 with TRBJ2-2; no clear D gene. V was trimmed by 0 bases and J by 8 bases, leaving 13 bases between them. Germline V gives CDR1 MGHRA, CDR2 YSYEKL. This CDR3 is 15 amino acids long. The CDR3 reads CASSQEATFGGELFF. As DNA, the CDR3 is TGCGCCAGCAGCCAAGAGGCGACATTCGGTGGGGAGCTGTTTTTT.

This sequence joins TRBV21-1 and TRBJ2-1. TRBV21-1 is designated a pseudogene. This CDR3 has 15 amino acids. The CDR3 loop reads CASSKWNQKYNEQFF. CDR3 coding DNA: TGTGCCAGCAGCAAATGGAACCAGAAGTACAATGAGCAGTTCTTC.

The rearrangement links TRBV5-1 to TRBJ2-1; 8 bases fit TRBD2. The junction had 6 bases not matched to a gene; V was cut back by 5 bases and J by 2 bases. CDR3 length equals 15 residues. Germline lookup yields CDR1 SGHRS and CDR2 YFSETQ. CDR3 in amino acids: CASRLGSGTYNEQFF. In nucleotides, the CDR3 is TGCGCCAGCAGACTTGGTAGCGGGACCTACAATGAGCAGTTCTTC. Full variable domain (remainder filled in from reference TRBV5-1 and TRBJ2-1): KAGVTQTPRYLIKTRGQQVTLSCSPISGHRSVSWYQQTPGQGLQFLFEYFSETQRNKGNFPGRFSGRQFSNSRSEMNVSTLELGDSALYLCASRLGSGTYNEQFFGPGTRLTVL.

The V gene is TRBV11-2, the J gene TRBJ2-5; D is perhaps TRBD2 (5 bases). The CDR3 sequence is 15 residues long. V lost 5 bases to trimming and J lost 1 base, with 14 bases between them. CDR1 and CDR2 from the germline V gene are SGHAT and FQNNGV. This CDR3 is CASSPGSLIQETQYF. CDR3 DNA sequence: TGTGCCAGCAGCCCTGGGAGCCTAATCCAAGAGACCCAGTACTTC. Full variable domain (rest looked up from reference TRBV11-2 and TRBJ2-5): EAGVAQSPRYKIIEKRQSVAFWCNPISGHATLYWYQQILGQGPKLLIQFQNNGVVDDSQLPKDRFSAERLKGVDSTLKIQPAKLEDSAVYLCASSPGSLIQETQYFGPGTRLLVL.

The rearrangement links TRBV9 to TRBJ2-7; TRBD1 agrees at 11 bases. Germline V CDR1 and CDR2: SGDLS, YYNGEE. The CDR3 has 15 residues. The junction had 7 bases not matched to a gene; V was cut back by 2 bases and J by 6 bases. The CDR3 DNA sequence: TGTGCCAGCAGCGTCGGACAGGGGGCGCTTCTCGAGCAGTACTTC. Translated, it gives CASSVGQGALLEQYF.

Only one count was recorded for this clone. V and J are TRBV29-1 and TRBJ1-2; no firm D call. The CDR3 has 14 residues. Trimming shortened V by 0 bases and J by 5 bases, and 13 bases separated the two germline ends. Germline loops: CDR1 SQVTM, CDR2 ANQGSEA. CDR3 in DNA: TGCAGCGTTGAAGAAGGACTGGGTAATTATGGCTACACCTTC. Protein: CSVEEGLGNYGYTF.

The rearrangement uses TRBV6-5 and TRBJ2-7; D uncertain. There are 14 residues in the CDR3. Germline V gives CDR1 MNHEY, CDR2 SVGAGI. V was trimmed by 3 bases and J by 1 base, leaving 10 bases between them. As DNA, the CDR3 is TGTGCCAGCAGTTATTATCGAGGTTCCTACGAGCAGTACTTC. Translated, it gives CASSYYRGSYEQYF.

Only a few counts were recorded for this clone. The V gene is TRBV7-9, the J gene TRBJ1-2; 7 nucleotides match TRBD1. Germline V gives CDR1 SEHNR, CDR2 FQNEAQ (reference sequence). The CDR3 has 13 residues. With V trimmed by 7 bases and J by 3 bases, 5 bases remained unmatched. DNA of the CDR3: TGTGCCAGCATCAGACAGGGAGACTATGGCTACACCTTC. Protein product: CASIRQGDYGYTF. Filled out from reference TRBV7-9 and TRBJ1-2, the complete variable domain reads DTGVSQNPRHKITKRGQNVTFRCDPISEHNRLYWYRQTLGQGPEFLTYFQNEAQLEKSRLLSDRFSAERPKGSFSTLEIQRTEQGDSAMYLCASIRQGDYGYTFGSGTRLTVV.

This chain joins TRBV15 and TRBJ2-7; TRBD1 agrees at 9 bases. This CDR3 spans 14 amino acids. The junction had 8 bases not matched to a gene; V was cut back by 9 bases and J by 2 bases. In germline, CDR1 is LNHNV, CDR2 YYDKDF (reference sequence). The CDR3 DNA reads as TGTGCCACGGGACCGGGACAGGGTGCCTACGAGCAGTACTTC. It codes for CATGPGQGAYEQYF.

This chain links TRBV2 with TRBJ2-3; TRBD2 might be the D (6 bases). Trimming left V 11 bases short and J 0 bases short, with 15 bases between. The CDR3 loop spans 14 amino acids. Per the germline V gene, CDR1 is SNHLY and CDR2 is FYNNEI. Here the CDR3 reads CAQEGGKSTDTQYF. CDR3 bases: TGTGCCCAAGAGGGCGGGAAAAGCACAGATACGCAGTATTTT. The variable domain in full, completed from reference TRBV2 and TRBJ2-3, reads EPEVTQTPSHQVTQMGQEVILRCVPISNHLYFYWYRQILGQKVEFLVSFYNNEISEKSEIFDDQFSVERPDGSNFTLKIRSTKLEDSAMYFCAQEGGKSTDTQYFGPGTRLTVL.

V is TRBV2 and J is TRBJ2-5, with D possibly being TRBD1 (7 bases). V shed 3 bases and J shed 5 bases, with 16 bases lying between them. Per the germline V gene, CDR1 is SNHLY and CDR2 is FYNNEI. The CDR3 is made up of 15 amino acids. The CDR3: CASSDPGGGLETQYF. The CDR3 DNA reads TGTGCCAGCAGTGACCCAGGGGGAGGATTGGAGACCCAGTACTTC.

This CDR3 reads CASSFRPGLDYGYTF. CDR3 sequence (DNA): TGTGCCAGCAGTTTTCGACCAGGGTTGGACTATGGCTACACCTTC. V and J are TRBV6-5 and TRBJ1-2, with D possibly TRBD1 on 5 matching bases. The length of the CDR3 is 15 residues. Per germline, CDR1 MNHEY and CDR2 SVGAGI. Trimming left V 4 bases short and J 3 bases short, with 15 bases between.

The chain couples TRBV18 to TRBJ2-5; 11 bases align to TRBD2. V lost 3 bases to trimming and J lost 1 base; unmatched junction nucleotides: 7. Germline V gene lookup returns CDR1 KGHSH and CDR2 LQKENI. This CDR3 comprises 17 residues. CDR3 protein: CASSPSGRAGGQETQYF. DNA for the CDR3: TGTGCCAGCTCACCTAGCGGGAGGGCCGGTGGCCAAGAGACCCAGTACTTC.

CDR3 sequence reads: CASSLGDRLSIGYTF. The CDR3, as DNA: TGTGCCAGCAGCTTGGGGGACAGGTTGTCGATTGGCTACACCTTC. This sequence joins TRBV5-6 and TRBJ1-2; 8 bases are a match to TRBD1. The CDR3 covers 15 residues. Per the germline V gene, CDR1 is SGHDT and CDR2 is YYEEEE. The V segment lost 0 bases and the J segment 7 bases; nucleotides outside the gene matches: 8.

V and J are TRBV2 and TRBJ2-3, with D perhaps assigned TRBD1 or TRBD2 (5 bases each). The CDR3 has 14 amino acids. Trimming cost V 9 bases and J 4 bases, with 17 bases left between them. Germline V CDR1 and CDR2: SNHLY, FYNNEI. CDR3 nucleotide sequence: TGTGCCAGTGGGACCGAAGGTGTATCAGATACGCAGTATTTT. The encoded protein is CASGTEGVSDTQYF.

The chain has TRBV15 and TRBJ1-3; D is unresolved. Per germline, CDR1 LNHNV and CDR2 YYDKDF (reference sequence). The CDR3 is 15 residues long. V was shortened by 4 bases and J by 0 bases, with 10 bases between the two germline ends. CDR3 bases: TGTGCCACCAGCACGGACGTTAGCTCTGGAAACACCATATATTTT. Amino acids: CATSTDVSSGNTIYF.

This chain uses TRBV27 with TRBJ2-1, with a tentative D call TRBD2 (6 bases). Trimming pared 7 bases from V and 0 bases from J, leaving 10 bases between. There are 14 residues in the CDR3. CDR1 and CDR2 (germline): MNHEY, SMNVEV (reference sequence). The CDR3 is CASMVGSSYNEQFF. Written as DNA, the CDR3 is TGTGCCAGCATGGTCGGGAGCTCCTACAATGAGCAGTTCTTC.

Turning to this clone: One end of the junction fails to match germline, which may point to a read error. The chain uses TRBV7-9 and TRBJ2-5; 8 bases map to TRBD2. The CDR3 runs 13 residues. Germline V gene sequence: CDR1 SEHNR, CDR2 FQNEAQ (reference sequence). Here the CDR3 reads CASSDLLVSGIDF. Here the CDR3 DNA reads TGTGCCAGCAGCGATCTCTTAGTTAGCGGGATAGACTTC.